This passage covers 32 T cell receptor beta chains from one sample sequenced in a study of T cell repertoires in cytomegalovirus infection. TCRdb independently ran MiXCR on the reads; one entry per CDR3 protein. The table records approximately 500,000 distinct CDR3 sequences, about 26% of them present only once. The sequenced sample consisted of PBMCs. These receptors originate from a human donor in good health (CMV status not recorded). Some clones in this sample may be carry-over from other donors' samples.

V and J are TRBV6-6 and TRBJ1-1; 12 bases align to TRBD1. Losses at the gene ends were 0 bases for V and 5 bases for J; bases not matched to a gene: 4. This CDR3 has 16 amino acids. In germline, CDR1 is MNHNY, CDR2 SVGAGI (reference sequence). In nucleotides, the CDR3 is TGTGCCAGCAGTTACTCGGGACAGGGGGCGAAGACTGAAGCTTTCTTT. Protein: CASSYSGQGAKTEAFF.

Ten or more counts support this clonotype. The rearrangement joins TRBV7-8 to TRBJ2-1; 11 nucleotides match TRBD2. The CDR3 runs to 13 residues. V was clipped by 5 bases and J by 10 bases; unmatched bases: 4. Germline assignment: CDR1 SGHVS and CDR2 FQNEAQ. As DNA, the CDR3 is TGTGCCAGCAGCGATAGCGGGAGGGGGGAGCAGTTCTTC. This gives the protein CASSDSGRGEQFF.

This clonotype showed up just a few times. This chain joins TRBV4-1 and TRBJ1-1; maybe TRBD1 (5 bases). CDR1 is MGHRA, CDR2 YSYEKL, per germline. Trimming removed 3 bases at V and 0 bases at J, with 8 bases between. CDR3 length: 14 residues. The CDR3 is CASSHRGLNTEAFF. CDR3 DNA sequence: TGCGCCAGCAGCCACCGGGGACTGAACACTGAAGCTTTCTTT.

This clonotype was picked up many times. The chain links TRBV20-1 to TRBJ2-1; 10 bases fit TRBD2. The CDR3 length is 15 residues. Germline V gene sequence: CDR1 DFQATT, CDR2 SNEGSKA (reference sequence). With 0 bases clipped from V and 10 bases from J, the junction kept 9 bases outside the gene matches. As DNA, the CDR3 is TGCAGTGCTAGAGATCGGGTAGCGGGAGGCCCGGAGCAGTTCTTC. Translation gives CSARDRVAGGPEQFF.

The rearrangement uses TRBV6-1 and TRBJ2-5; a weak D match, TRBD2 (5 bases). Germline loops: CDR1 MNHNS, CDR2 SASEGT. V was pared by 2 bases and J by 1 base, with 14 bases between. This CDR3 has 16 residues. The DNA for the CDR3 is TGTGCCAGCAGTGAAATCGGGGTCAGGAGCCAAGAGACCCAGTACTTC. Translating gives CASSEIGVRSQETQYF.

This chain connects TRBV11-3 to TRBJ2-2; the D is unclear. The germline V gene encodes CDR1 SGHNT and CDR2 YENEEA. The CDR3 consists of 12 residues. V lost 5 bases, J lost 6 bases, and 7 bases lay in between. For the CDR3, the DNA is TGTGCCAGCAGCCCCTTTTCCGGGGAGCTGTTTTTT. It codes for CASSPFSGELFF. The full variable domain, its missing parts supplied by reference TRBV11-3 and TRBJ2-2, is EAGVVQSPRYKIIEKKQPVAFWCNPISGHNTLYWYLQNLGQGPELLIRYENEEAVDDSQLPKDRFSAERLKGVDSTLKIQPAELGDSAVYLCASSPFSGELFFGEGSRLTVL.

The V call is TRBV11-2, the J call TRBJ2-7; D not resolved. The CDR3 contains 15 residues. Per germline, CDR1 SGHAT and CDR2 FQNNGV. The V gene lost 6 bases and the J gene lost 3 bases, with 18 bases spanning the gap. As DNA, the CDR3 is TGTGCCAGCAGTTACACAGTGGATGAATTCTACGAGCAGTACTTC. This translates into CASSYTVDEFYEQYF.

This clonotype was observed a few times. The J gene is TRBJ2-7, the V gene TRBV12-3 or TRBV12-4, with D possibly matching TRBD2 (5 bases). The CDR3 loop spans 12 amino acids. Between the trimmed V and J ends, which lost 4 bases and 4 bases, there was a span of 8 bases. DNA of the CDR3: TGTGCCAGCAGTTCCGGGATTTACGAGCAGTACGTC. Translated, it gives CASSSGIYEQYV.

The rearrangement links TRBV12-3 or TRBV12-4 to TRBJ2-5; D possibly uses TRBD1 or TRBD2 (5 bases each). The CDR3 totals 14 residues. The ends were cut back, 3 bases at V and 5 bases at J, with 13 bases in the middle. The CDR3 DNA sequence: TGTGCCAGCAGTTTTGAGGGGATCTCGGAGACCCAGTACTTC. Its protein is CASSFEGISETQYF.

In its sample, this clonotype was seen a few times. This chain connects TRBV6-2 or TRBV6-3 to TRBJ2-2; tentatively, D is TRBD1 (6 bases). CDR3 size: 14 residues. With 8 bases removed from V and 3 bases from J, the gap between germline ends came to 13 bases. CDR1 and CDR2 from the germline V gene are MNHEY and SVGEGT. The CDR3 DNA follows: TGTGCCAGCCTCCGACAGGTTTACACCGGGGAGCTGTTTTTT. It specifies CASLRQVYTGELFF.

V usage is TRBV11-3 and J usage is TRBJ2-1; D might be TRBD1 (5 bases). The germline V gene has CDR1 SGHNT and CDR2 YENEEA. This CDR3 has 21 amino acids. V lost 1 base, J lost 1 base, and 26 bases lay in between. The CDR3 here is CASSLGVHLGSGRRSYNEQFF. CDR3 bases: TGTGCCAGCAGCTTAGGGGTTCATCTTGGATCAGGGCGGAGATCCTACAATGAGCAGTTCTTC.

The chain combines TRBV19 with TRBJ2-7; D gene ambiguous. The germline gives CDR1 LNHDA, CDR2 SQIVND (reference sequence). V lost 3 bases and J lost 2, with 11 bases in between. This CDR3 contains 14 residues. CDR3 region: CASSILLTPYEQYF. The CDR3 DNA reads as TGTGCCAGTAGTATCCTACTGACTCCCTACGAGCAGTACTTC. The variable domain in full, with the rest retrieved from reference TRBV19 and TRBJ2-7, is DGGITQSPKYLFRKEGQNVTLSCEQNLNHDAMYWYRQDPGQGLRLIYYSQIVNDFQKGDIAEGYSVSREKKESFPLTVTSAQKNPTAFYLCASSILLTPYEQYFGPGTRLTVT.

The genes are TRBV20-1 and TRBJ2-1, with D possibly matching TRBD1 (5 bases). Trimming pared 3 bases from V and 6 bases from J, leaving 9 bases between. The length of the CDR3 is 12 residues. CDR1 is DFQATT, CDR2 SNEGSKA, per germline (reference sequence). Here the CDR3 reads CSASRTPNEQFF. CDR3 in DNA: TGCAGTGCTAGTAGGACACCCAATGAGCAGTTCTTC.

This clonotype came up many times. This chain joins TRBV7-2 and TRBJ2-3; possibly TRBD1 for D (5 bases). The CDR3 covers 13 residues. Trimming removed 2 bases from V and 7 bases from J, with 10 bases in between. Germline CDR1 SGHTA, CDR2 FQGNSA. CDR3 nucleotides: TGTGCCAGCAGCTTATACAGGACATATACGCAGTATTTT. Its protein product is CASSLYRTYTQYF.

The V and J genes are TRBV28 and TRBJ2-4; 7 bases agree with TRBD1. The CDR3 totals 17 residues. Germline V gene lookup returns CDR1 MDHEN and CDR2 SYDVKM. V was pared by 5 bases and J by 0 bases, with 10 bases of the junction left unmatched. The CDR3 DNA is TGTGCCAGCAGTCTATACGCCGGGACAGTAGCCAAAAACATTCAGTACTTC. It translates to CASSLYAGTVAKNIQYF.

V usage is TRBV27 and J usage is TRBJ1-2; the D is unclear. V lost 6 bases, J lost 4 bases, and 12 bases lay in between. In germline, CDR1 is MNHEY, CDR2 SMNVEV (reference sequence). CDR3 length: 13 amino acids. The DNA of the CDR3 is TGTGCCAGCAGCCCGAGACAACCCTATGGCTACACCTTC. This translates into CASSPRQPYGYTF.

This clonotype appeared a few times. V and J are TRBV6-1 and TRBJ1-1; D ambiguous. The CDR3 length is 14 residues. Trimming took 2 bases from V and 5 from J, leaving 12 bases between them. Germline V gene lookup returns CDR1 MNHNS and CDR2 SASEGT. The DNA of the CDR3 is TGTGCCAGCAGTGAAATACGGGGAGGGACTGAAGCTTTCTTT. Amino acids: CASSEIRGGTEAFF.

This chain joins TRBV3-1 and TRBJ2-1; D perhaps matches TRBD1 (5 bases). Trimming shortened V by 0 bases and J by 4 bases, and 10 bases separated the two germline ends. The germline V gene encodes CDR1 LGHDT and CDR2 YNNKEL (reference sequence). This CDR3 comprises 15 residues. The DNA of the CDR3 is TGTGCCAGCAGCCAAGAGCAGGGCTCTTACAATGAGCAGTTCTTC. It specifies CASSQEQGSYNEQFF.

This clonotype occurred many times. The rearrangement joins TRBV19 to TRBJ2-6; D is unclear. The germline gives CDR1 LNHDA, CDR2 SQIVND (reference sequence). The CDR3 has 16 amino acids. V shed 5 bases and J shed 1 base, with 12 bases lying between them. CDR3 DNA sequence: TGTGCCAGTAGTGACTTAGGTCGTTCTGGGGCCAACGTCCTGACTTTC. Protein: CASSDLGRSGANVLTF.

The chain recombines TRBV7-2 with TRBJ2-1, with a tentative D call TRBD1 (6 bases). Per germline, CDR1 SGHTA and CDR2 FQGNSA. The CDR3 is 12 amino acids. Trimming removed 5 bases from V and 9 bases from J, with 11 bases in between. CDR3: CASSPTGREQFF. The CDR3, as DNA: TGTGCCAGCAGCCCAACAGGGCGTGAGCAGTTCTTC.

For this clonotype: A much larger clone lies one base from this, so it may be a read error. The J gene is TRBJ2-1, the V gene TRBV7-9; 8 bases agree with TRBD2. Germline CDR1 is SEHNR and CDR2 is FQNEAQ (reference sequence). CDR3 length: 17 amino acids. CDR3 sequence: CASSLALGLGTYNDQFF. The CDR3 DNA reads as TGTGCCAGCAGCTTAGCTCTGGGACTAGGAACCTACAATGACCAGTTCTTC.

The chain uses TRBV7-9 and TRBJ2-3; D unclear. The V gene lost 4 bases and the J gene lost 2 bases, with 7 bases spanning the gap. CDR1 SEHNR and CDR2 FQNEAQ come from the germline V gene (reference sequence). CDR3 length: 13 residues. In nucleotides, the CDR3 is TGTGCCAGCAGCTCTTTAATCACAGATACGCAGTATTTT. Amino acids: CASSSLITDTQYF.

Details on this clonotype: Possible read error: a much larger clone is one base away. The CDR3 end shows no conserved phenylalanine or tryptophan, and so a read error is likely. CDR3 sequence (DNA): TGTGCCAGCAGCATGACTAGCGGGAATGAGCAGTTCTTA. It specifies CASSMTSGNEQFL. The chain is built from TRBV7-2 and TRBJ2-1; 10 bases match TRBD2. CDR1 SGHTA and CDR2 FQGNSA come from the germline V gene. The V gene end was trimmed by 5 bases and the J gene end by 7 bases; junction bases not matched to a gene: 2. The CDR3 consists of 13 residues.

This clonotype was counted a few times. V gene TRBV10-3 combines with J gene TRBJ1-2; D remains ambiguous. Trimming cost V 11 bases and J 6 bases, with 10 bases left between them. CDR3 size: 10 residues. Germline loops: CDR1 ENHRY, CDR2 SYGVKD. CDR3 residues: CAAGTHGYTF. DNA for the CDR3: TGTGCCGCCGGTACACATGGCTACACCTTC.

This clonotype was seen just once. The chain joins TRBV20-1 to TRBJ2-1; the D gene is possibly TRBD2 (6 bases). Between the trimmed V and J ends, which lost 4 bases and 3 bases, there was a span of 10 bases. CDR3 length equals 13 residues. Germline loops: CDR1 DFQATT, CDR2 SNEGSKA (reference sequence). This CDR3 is CSATTGSYNEQFF. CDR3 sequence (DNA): TGCAGTGCTACCACCGGGAGCTACAATGAGCAGTTCTTC.

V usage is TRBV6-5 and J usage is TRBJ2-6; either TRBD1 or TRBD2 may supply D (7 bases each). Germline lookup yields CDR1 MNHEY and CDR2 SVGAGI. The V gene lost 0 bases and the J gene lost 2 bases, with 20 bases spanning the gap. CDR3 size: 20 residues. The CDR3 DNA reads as TGTGCCAGCAGTTACTCGACCAGGGGGGGGGGATTCCCTGGGGCCAACGTCCTGACTTTC. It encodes CASSYSTRGGGFPGANVLTF.

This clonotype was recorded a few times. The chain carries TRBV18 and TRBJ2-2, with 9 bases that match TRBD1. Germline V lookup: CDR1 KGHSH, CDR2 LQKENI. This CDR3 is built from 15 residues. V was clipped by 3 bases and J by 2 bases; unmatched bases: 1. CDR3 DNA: TGTGCCAGCTCACCGGACAGGGGAAACACCGGGGAGCTGTTTTTT. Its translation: CASSPDRGNTGELFF.

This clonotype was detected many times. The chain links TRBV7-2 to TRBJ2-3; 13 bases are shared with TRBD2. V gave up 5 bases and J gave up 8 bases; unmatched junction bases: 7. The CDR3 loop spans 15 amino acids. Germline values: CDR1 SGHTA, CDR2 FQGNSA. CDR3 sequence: CASSATSGRAGTQYF. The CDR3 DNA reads TGTGCCAGCAGCGCCACTAGCGGGAGGGCAGGTACGCAGTATTTT.

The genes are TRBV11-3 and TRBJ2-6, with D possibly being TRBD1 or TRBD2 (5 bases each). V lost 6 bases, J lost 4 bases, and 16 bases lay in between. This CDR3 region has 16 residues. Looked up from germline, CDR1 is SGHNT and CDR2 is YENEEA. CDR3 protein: CASSGSRAPGANVLTF. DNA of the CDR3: TGTGCCAGCAGTGGGAGCAGGGCTCCCGGGGCCAACGTCCTGACTTTC. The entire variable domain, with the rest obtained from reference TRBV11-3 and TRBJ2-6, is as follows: EAGVVQSPRYKIIEKKQPVAFWCNPISGHNTLYWYLQNLGQGPELLIRYENEEAVDDSQLPKDRFSAERLKGVDSTLKIQPAELGDSAVYLCASSGSRAPGANVLTFGAGSRLTVL.

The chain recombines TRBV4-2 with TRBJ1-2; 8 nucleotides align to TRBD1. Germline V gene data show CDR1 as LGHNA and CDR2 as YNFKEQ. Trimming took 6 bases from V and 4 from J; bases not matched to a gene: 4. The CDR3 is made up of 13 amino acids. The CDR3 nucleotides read TGTGCCAGCAGGACAGGGGACCCCTATGGCTACACCTTC. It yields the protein CASRTGDPYGYTF.

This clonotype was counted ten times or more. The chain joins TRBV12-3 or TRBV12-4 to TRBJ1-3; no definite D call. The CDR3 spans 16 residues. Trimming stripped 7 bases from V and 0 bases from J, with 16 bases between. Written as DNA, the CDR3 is TGTGCCAGCACCCCTTGGAAGCAACTCTCTGGAAACACCATATATTTT. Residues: CASTPWKQLSGNTIYF.

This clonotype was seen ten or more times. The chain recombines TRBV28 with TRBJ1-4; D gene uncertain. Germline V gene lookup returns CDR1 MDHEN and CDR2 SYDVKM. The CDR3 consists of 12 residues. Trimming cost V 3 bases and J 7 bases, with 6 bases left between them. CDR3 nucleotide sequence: TGTGCCAGCAGTTTGAGGGTTGAAAAACTGTTTTTT. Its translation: CASSLRVEKLFF.